This T cell receptor (beta chain) was sequenced in a study of T cells expressing NK-cell markers. Study overall: HCMV seropositivity marked most of the eight sequenced donors; one was seronegative.

Libraries used 5'RACE template switching adding universal primer site and UMIs. TCRdb reanalyzed the 5' RACE reads, giving one entry per CDR3 protein sequence and no DNA. The sample table sets out over 150,000 distinct CDR3 sequences. Germline V gene sequence: CDR1 MNHEY, CDR2 SVGAGI. This CDR3 has 15 residues. This TCR was recovered from a woman aged 45-65 years in good health. Sequenced: blood T cells: a sorted CD56 or NKG2C T cell subset, CD4+ or CD8+ T cells, or bulk PBMC T cells (not recorded which). The gene calls are TRBV6-5 and TRBJ2-1. CDR3 in amino acids: CASSTSGSHDNEQFF.